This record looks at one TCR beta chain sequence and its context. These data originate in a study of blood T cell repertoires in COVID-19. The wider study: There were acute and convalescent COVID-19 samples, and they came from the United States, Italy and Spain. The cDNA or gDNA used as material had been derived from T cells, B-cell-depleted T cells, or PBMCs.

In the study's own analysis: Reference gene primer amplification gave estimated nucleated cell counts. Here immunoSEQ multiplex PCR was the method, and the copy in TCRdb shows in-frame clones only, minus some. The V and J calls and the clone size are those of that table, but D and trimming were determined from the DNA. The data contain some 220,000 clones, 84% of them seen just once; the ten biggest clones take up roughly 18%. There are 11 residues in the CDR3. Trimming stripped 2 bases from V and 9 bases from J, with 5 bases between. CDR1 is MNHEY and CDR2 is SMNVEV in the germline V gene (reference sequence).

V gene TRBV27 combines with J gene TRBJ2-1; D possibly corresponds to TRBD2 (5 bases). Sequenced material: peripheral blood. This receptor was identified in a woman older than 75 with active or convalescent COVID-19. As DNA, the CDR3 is TGTGCCAGCAGTTTAGAGGGTGAGCAGTTCTTC. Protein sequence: CASSLEGEQFF.